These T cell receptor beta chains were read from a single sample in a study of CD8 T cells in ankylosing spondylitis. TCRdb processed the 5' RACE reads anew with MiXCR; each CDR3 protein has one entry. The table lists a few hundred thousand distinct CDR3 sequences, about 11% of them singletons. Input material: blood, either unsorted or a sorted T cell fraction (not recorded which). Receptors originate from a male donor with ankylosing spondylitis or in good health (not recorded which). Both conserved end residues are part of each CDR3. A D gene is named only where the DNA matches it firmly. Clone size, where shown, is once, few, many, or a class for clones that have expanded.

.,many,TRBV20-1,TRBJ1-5,TGCAGTGCTCGGCGGGGGTTCCGGGTGAACAATCAGCCCCAGCATTTT,CSARRGFRVNNQPQHF
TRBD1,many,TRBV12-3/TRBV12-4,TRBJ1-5,TGTGCCAGCAGTTTCATCAGTTTGACAGGGACGGTTCAGCCCCAGCATTTT,CASSFISLTGTVQPQHF
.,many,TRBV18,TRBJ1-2,TGTGCCAGCTCACCCGACGACAACTATGGCTACACCTTC,CASSPDDNYGYTF
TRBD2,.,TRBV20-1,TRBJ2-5,TGCAGTGCGGAATCTAGCGGTCAAGAGACCCAGTACTTC,CSAESSGQETQYF
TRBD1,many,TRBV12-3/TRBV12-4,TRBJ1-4,TGTGCCAGCAGGCTACAGGGGGCTAATGAAAAACTGTTTTTT,CASRLQGANEKLFF
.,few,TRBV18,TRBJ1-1,TGTGCCAGCTCACCACAGGGGGGGGAGAACACTGAAGCTTTCTTT,CASSPQGGENTEAFF
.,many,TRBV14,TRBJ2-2,TGTGCCAGCTCCCAGGGTAGGGCCGGGGAGCTGTTTTTT,CASSQGRAGELFF
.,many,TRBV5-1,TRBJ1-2,TGCGCCAGCAGCTTGGTGCTACAGACGGCCGGTGAGGGCTACACCTTC,CASSLVLQTAGEGYTF
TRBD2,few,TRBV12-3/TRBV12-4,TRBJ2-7,TGTGCCAGCGGAACCGGGACTAGCGTCCACGAGCAGTACTTC,CASGTGTSVHEQYF
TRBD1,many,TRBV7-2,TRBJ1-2,TGTGCCAGCAGCTTAGCTCGGGGGACAGGGAATGGCGGCTACACCTTC,CASSLARGTGNGGYTF
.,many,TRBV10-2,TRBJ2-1,TGCGCCAGCAGTGAGCGAATCCCAGGGGAGCGTTTGTTCTTC,CASSERIPGERLFF
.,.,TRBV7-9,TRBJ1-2,TGTGCCAGCAGCTTGGTGTCGGGGGCAGATGGCTACACCTTC,CASSLVSGADGYTF
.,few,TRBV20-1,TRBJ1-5,TGCAGTGTTTCACAGGGTGGGGACGGCAATCAGCCCCAGCATTTT,CSVSQGGDGNQPQHF
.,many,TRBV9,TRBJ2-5,TGTGCCAGCAGCGAGGGACAAGCCAGGACCCAGTACTTC,CASSEGQARTQYF
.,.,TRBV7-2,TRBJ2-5,TGTGCCAGCAGCTTAGAGTCTGACTACCAAGAGACCCAGTACTTC,CASSLESDYQETQYF
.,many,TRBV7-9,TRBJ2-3,TGTGCCAGCAGCCCGAACACAGATACGCAGTATTTT,CASSPNTDTQYF
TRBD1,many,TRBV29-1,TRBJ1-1,TGCAGCGCGGGACAGACAGTAAACACTGAAGCTTTCTTT,CSAGQTVNTEAFF
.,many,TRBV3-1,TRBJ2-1,TGTGCCAGCGGTCGGGGCGGATACAATGAGCAGTTCTTC,CASGRGGYNEQFF
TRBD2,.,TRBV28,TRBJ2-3,TGTGCCAGCAGCCCCTCGACTAGCGGGGTCACAGATACGCAGTATTTT,CASSPSTSGVTDTQYF
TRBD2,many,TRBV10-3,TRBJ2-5,TGTGCCATCAGTGGAACTAGCGGGGGGGCTGGGGAGACCCAGTACTTC,CAISGTSGGAGETQYF
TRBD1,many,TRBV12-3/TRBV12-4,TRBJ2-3,TGTGCCAGCAGAAGACAGGGACAGGGGGCTACAGATACGCAGTATTTT,CASRRQGQGATDTQYF
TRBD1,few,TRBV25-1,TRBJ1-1,TGTGCCAGCCGGGACAGATTGAACACTGAAGCTTTCTTT,CASRDRLNTEAFF
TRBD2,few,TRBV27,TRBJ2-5,TGTGCCAGCCGGAGGACTAGCGGGGGGTTTATCGTCCGAGAGACCCAGTACTTC,CASRRTSGGFIVRETQYF
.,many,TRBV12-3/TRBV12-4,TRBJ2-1,TGTGCCAGCAGTTTAGCACCTAGCTACAATGAGCAGTTCTTC,CASSLAPSYNEQFF
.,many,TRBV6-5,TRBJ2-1,TGTGCCAGCAGTTACCCCCGAGGAGGCTACAATGAGCAGTTCTTC,CASSYPRGGYNEQFF
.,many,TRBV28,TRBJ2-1,TGTGCCAGCAGTCCCCCCCTCGGCGAGCGGCCGTACAATGAGCAGTTCTTC,CASSPPLGERPYNEQFF
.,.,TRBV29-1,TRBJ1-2,TGCAGCGTTCTACAGGACTACTATGGCTACACCTTC,CSVLQDYYGYTF
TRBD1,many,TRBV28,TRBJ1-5,TGTGCCAGCAGTTCTACAGGGGGCGGGATGGGCAATCAGCCCCAGCATTTT,CASSSTGGGMGNQPQHF
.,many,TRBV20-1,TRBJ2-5,TGCAGTGCCGAAGCCCCCGGACAGACCCAGTACTTC,CSAEAPGQTQYF
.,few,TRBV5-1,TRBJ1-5,TGCGCCAGCAGCGTGTCAGACGGTCAGCCCCAGCATTTT,CASSVSDGQPQHF
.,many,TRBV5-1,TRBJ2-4,TGCGCCAGCAGCACCACGGGGGTGGGCAAAAACATTCAGTACTTC,CASSTTGVGKNIQYF
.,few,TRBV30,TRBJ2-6,TGTGCAAGGGGAATTGGGGCCAACGTCCTGACTTTC,CARGIGANVLTF